The present T cell receptor beta chain was sequenced within a study of blood T cell repertoires in COVID-19. For the study at large: In each case, the material was cDNA or gDNA derived from T cells, B-cell-depleted T cells, or PBMCs.

This CDR3 comprises 12 residues. Per the germline V gene, CDR1 is MNHEY and CDR2 is SVGAGI. V was cut by 6 bases and J by 1 base, with 6 bases left in between. Authors' analysis steps: Counts of nucleated cells, estimated from reference gene primer amplification, were obtained. Clones were read by immunoSEQ multiplex PCR, and TCRdb kept only the in-frame ones, dropping some. The DNA was the basis for D and trimming; V, J and clone size are from that table. The profile shows 160,000 or so clones, around 80% of them singletons. Source material: PBMCs or T cells enriched from blood (not recorded which). The origin of this receptor is a middle-aged man who had recovered from COVID-19. V and J are TRBV6-5 and TRBJ1-1; D is perhaps TRBD1 (5 bases). This CDR3 reads CASRRGNTEAFF. The CDR3 bases are TGTGCCAGCAGAAGGGGGAACACTGAAGCTTTCTTT.